A selection of T cell receptor beta chains follows, all from one sample in a study of T cell responses to AZD1222 COVID-19 vaccine. Produced via immunoSEQ multiplex PCR; TCRdb's table is partial and in-frame only. Of some 200,000 clones in the sample, around 94% were seen once. Material: peripheral blood, obtained on day 0 of AZD1222 vaccination. The receptors were sampled from an adult in good health. The CDR3 runs from the conserved cysteine through the conserved F or W. Fields, in order: J gene, V gene, clone size, D gene, CDR3 protein, CDR3 DNA. The D gene is left open where the match is weak. Not every row has a clone size; where given, it reads once, few, many or a size class.

TRBJ1-5 | TRBV24-1 | few | - | CATSGQSNQPQHF | TGTGCCACCAGTGGACAGAGCAATCAGCCCCAGCATTTT
TRBJ2-7 | TRBV10-2 | - | TRBD2 | CASKTTAGDAQYF | TGCGCCAGCAAAACCACGGCGGGAGATGCGCAGTACTTC
TRBJ1-1 | TRBV5-8 | - | - | CASSWGLQNTEAFF | TGTGCCAGCAGCTGGGGGCTGCAGAACACTGAAGCTTTCTTT
TRBJ1-2 | TRBV19 | - | - | CASSPLGGSEGYTF | TGTGCCAGTAGTCCGCTGGGGGGTTCGGAAGGCTACACCTTC
TRBJ2-1 | TRBV7-6 | - | - | CASSFDSYNEQFF | TGTGCCAGCAGCTTTGACAGTTACAATGAGCAGTTCTTC
TRBJ1-5 | TRBV6-5 | - | TRBD1 | CASSRDRADQPQHF | TGTGCCAGCAGCCGAGACAGGGCCGATCAGCCCCAGCATTTT
TRBJ1-4 | TRBV20-1 | few | - | CSANRVEKLFF | TGCAGTGCTAACAGGGTTGAAAAACTGTTTTTT
TRBJ2-7 | TRBV5-1 | - | TRBD2 | CASSLTSGREQYF | TGCGCCAGCAGCTTGACTAGCGGTCGAGAGCAGTACTTC
TRBJ1-3 | TRBV10-3 | - | - | CAISGEDGNSGNTIYF | TGTGCCATCAGTGGAGAGGACGGGAACTCTGGAAACACCATATATTTT
TRBJ1-5 | TRBV7-9 | - | - | CASSPGPQPDGNQPQHF | TGTGCCAGCAGCCCCGGGCCGCAGCCCGACGGCAATCAGCCCCAGCATTTT
TRBJ1-3 | TRBV18 | few | - | CASSPQGAGAGNTIYF | TGTGCCAGCTCACCTCAGGGCGCTGGGGCTGGAAACACCATATATTTT
TRBJ2-2 | TRBV12-5 | - | - | CASGSYPRTGELFF | TGTGCTAGTGGTTCCTACCCTAGGACCGGGGAGCTGTTTTTT
TRBJ2-2 | TRBV7-8 | - | - | CASSTGSTGELFF | TGTGCCAGCAGCACAGGGAGCACCGGGGAGCTGTTTTTT
TRBJ2-2 | TRBV6-5 | - | - | CASRNGQVTGELFF | TGTGCCAGCAGGAACGGACAAGTCACCGGGGAGCTGTTTTTT
TRBJ1-1 | TRBV19 | - | - | CASSMVDRPMNTEAFF | TGTGCCAGTAGTATGGTTGACAGACCTATGAACACTGAAGCTTTCTTT